This is a list of T cell receptor beta chains from one sample in a study of CXCR3-negative and CXCR3-positive naive CD8 T cells. One entry per CDR3 protein, without DNA, is what TCRdb gives after re-calling the 5' RACE reads. Reported are approximately 100,000 distinct CDR3 sequences; the ten largest clones contain 0.35% to 0.4%. The sample consisted of naive CXCR3+ CD8+ T cells from blood. Receptor source: a human donor in good health. Some clones in this sample may be carry-over from other donors' samples. Each CDR3 is given with its conserved first and last residue.

J: TRBJ2-1; V: TRBV13; CDR3: CASSLFYGTEGGNEQFF
J: TRBJ2-7; V: TRBV10-3; CDR3: CAISDRGVSSYEQYF
J: TRBJ2-2; V: TRBV2; CDR3: CARHDGINTGELFF
J: TRBJ2-3; V: TRBV11-2; CDR3: CASRLTSTDTQYF
J: TRBJ2-3; V: TRBV20-1; CDR3: CSARFLFIAGGSTDTQYF
J: TRBJ1-1; V: TRBV12-3/TRBV12-4; CDR3: CASSFGGVGTEAFF
J: TRBJ2-1; V: TRBV7-6; CDR3: CASSFGRDFYNEQFF
J: TRBJ1-1; V: TRBV4-2; CDR3: CASSPHRGENTEAFF
J: TRBJ2-5; V: TRBV21-1; CDR3: CASSKVGRAQETQYF
J: TRBJ1-1; V: TRBV6-5; CDR3: CASSPGQSTEAFF
J: TRBJ2-7; V: TRBV28; CDR3: CASRPGTGAYEQYF
J: TRBJ2-7; V: TRBV4-1; CDR3: CASSRDSAYEQYF
J: TRBJ2-7; V: TRBV2; CDR3: CASSEPRYEQYF
J: TRBJ2-2; V: TRBV28; CDR3: CASSLLLGQWTGELFF
J: TRBJ1-1; V: TRBV10-3; CDR3: CAISESQGEAFF
J: TRBJ2-7; V: TRBV15; CDR3: CATSNPTTSYEQYF
J: TRBJ2-5; V: TRBV4-3; CDR3: CASSQRTASETQYF
J: TRBJ2-7; V: TRBV29-1; CDR3: CSVEEVLAGGPYEQYF
J: TRBJ2-1; V: TRBV6-6; CDR3: CASSSTSGAHEEQFF
J: TRBJ2-5; V: TRBV7-3; CDR3: CASSLNRGLEETQYF
J: TRBJ2-7; V: TRBV20-1; CDR3: CSAPRSGLAGDSAHSSYEQYF
J: TRBJ2-1; V: TRBV6-4; CDR3: CASSDSSGGGNEQFF
J: TRBJ1-4; V: TRBV25-1; CDR3: CASSDPPGQRDEKLFF
J: TRBJ2-1; V: TRBV12-3/TRBV12-4; CDR3: CASSSSGIEQFF
J: TRBJ2-7; V: TRBV20-1; CDR3: CSAEAPNGNEQYF
J: TRBJ2-2; V: TRBV29-1; CDR3: CSVVGQGDTGELFF